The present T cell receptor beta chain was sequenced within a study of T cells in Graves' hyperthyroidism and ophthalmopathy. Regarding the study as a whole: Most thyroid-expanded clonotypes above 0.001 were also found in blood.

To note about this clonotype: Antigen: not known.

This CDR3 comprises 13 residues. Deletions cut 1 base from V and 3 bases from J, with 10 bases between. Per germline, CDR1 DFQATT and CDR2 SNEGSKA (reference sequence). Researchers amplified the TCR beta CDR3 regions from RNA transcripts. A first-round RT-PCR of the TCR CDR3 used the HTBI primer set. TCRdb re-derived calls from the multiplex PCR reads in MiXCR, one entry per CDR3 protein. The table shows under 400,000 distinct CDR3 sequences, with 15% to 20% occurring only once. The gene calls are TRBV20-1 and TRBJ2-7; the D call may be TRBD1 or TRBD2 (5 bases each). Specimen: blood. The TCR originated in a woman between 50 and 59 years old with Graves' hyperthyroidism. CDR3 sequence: CSARGDDLYEQYF. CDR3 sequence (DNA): TGCAGTGCTAGAGGGGACGATCTCTACGAGCAGTACTTC.